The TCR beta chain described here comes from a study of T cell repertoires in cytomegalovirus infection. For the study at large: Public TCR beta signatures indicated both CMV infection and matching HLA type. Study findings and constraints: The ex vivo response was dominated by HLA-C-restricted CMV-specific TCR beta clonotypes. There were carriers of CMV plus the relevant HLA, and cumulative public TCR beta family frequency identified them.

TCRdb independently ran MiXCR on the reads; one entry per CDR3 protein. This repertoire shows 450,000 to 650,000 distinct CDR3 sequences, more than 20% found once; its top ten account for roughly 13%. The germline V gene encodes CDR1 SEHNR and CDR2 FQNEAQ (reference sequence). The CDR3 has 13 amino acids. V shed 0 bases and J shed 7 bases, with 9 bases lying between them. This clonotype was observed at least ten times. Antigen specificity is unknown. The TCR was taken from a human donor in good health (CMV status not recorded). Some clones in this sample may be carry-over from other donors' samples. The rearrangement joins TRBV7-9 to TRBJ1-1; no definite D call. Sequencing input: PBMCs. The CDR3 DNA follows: TGTGCCAGCAGCTTAGCGGGAGCAGATGAAGCTTTCTTT. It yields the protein CASSLAGADEAFF.